These 8 T cell receptor beta chains share one sample of origin, sequenced in a study of CD8+CD57+ T cells in acquired aplastic anemia. The template for TCR beta VDJ and CDR3 sequence profiling was genomic DNA. TCRdb reprocessed the reads with MiXCR, giving one entry per CDR3 protein. The sample holds hundreds of thousands of distinct CDR3 sequences; 55% to 70% are singletons and the top ten take 3% to 4.5%. The specimen was sorted CD4+, CD8+, or CD8+CD57+ T cells (not recorded which) from PBMCs. Receptors were obtained from a human donor in good health, serving as a control.

In this sample, this clonotype turned up a few times. The rearrangement uses TRBV3-1 and TRBJ2-5; D possibly corresponds to TRBD1 (6 bases). The germline V gene encodes CDR1 LGHDT and CDR2 YNNKEL (reference sequence). This CDR3 is built from 15 residues. Trimming cost V 4 bases and J 2 bases, with 14 bases left between them. The CDR3 coding sequence is TGTGCCAGCAGCCCGGAGGACAGATCACAAGAGACCCAGTACTTC. Encoded protein: CASSPEDRSQETQYF.

This clonotype is a singleton in its sample. The chain couples TRBV6-1 to TRBJ1-5; 7 bases map to TRBD1. The CDR3 length is 15 residues. The V gene's germline CDR1 is MNHNS and CDR2 SASEGT. With 6 bases clipped from V and 2 bases from J, the junction kept 7 bases outside the gene matches. CDR3 in amino acids: CASSADREGNQPQHF. DNA of the CDR3: TGTGCCAGCAGCGCTGACAGGGAGGGCAATCAGCCCCAGCATTTT.

The sample holds many counts of this clonotype. V gene TRBV6-2 or TRBV6-3 combines with J gene TRBJ2-1; TRBD2 matches at 11 bases. The germline V gene has CDR1 MNHEY and CDR2 SVGEGT. The CDR3 runs 15 residues. Trimming at V came to 6 bases and at J to 6 bases, leaving 7 bases not matched to a gene. Here the CDR3 reads CASSLSGGAGNEQFF. CDR3 bases: TGTGCCAGCAGCCTTAGCGGGGGGGCCGGCAATGAGCAGTTCTTC.

V gene TRBV7-2 combines with J gene TRBJ2-6; 8 bases fit TRBD1. There are 17 residues in the CDR3. Looked up from germline, CDR1 is SGHTA and CDR2 is FQGNSA. With 2 bases clipped from V and 2 bases from J, the junction kept 5 bases outside the gene matches. The CDR3 spells CASSLTGQGAGANVLTF. CDR3 coding DNA: TGTGCCAGCAGCTTAACCGGACAGGGTGCTGGGGCCAACGTCCTGACTTTC.

This clonotype has a single count. This is likely a read error, given that the CDR3 carries no conserved phenylalanine or tryptophan at its end. No DNA is shown, since the ends of the CDR3 on it are uncertain; the CDR3 is the one TCRdb lists. The chain joins TRBV7-2 to TRBJ2-2; the D call of TRBD2 is as the table states it, not checked on the DNA. Per the germline V gene, CDR1 is SGHTA and CDR2 is FQGNSA. The CDR3 adds up to 13 amino acids, both ends counted. This CDR3 is CASSLASGVSGGL.

This clonotype was recorded a few times. At one boundary the junction diverges from the germline segment, which might be a read error. The chain employs TRBV7-4 and TRBJ1-1; no clear D gene. The CDR3 totals 12 residues. CDR1 and CDR2 (germline): SGHVT, SQSDAQ. The CDR3 sequence is CASSPGLTGAFF. CDR3 DNA: TGTGCCAGCAGCCCGGGTTTAACTGGAGCTTTCTTT.

In regard to this clonotype: Relative to the germline gene, one junction end is altered; a read error may explain this. The V and J genes are TRBV7-2 and TRBJ2-5; D perhaps matches TRBD2 (6 bases). There are 14 residues in the CDR3. In germline, CDR1 is SGHTA, CDR2 FQGNSA. As DNA, the CDR3 is TGTGCCAGCAGCCAAGACCGCGGGATGGAAGCCCAGTATTTC. It translates to CASSQDRGMEAQYF.

This clonotype was counted ten times or more. The V and J genes are TRBV20-1 and TRBJ2-1; 12 positions agree with TRBD2. Germline loops: CDR1 DFQATT, CDR2 SNEGSKA (reference sequence). Germline trimming cut 1 base from V and 0 bases from J; bases unmatched to any gene: 7. CDR3 length: 18 amino acids. In DNA, the CDR3 is TGCAGTGCTAGAGGAGCGGCTAGCGGGGGGGGCTCCTACAATGAGCAGTTCTTC. Amino acids: CSARGAASGGGSYNEQFF.